This T cell receptor beta chain was identified in a study of T-cell reconstitution after alpha-beta-depleted transplantation in children. General study points: Expanded clones from the graft, numbering several hundred, reportedly supplied alpha-beta T cells about two months after transplant.

Preparation of the TCRbeta library used unique molecular identifiers. MiXCR, run by TCRdb on the PCR reads, gives a single entry per CDR3 protein. The sample consists of approximately 500,000 distinct CDR3 sequences, 10% of them appearing once. Remarks on this clonotype: Its antigen is as yet unknown.

Germline CDR1 is LNHDA and CDR2 is SQIVND (reference sequence). V was cut by 10 bases and J by 0 bases, with 16 bases left in between. This CDR3 is 15 amino acids long. Material: PBMCs, obtained before TCRalphabeta/CD19-depleted stem cell transplant. The V call is TRBV19, the J call TRBJ2-1; D possibly matches TRBD1 or TRBD2 (5 bases each). The receptor's source is a child aged 2-9 years with inherited bone marrow failure, due to receive a stem cell transplant. In nucleotides, the CDR3 is TGTGCCACTGCGTTGGGGGTTCCCTCCTACAATGAGCAGTTCTTC. It codes for CATALGVPSYNEQFF.